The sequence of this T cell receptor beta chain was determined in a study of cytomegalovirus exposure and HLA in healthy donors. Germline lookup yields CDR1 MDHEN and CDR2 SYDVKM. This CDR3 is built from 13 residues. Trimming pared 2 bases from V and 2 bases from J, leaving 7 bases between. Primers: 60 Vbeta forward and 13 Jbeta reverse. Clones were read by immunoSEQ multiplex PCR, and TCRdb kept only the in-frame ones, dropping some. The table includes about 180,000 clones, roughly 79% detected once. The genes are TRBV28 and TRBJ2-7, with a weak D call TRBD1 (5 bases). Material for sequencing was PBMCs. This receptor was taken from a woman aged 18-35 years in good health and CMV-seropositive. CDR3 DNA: TGTGCCAGCAGTTTACAGGGTCCCTACGAGCAGTACTTC. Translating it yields CASSLQGPYEQYF.